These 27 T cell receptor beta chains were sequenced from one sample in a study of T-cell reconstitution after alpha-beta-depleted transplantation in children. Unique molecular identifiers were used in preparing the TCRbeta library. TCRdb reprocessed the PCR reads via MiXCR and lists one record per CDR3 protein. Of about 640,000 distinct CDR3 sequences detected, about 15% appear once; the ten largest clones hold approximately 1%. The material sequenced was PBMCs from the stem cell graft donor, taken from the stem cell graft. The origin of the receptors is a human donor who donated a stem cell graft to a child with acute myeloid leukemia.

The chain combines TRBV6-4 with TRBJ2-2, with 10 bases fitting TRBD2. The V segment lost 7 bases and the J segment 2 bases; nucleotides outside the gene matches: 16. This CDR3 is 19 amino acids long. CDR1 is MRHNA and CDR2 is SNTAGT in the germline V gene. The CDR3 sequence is CASTPQAPASGGNTGELFF. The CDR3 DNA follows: TGTGCCAGCACTCCTCAGGCCCCGGCTAGCGGGGGAAACACCGGGGAGCTGTTTTTT.

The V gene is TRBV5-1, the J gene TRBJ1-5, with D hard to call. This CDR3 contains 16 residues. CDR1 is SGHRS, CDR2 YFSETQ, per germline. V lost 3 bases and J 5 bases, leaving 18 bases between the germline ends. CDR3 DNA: TGCGCCAGCAGCTGGGGATGGTGGGGAGCGGATCAGCCCCAGCATTTT. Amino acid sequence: CASSWGWWGADQPQHF. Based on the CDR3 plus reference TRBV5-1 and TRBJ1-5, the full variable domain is KAGVTQTPRYLIKTRGQQVTLSCSPISGHRSVSWYQQTPGQGLQFLFEYFSETQRNKGNFPGRFSGRQFSNSRSEMNVSTLELGDSALYLCASSWGWWGADQPQHFGDGTRLSIL.

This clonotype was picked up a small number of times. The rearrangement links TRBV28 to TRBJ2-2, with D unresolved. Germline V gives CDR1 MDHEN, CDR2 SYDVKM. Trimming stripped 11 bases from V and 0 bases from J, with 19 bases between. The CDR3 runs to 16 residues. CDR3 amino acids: CAFPGRTFSNTGELFF. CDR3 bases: TGTGCCTTTCCCGGACGTACCTTTTCGAACACCGGGGAGCTGTTTTTT.

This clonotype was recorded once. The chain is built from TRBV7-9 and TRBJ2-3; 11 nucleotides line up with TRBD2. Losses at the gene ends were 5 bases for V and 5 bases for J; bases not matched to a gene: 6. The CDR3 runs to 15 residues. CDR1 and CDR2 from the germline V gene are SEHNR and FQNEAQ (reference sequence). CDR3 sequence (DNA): TGTGCCAGCAGCCCCAAGACTAGCGGGGTAGATACGCAGTATTTT. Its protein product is CASSPKTSGVDTQYF. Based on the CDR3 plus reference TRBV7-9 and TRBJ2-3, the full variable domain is DTGVSQNPRHKITKRGQNVTFRCDPISEHNRLYWYRQTLGQGPEFLTYFQNEAQLEKSRLLSDRFSAERPKGSFSTLEIQRTEQGDSAMYLCASSPKTSGVDTQYFGPGTRLTVL.

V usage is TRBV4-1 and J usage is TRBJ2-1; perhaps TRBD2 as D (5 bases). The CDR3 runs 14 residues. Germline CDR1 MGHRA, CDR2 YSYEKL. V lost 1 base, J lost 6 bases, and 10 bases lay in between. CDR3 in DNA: TGCGCCAGCAGCCAAGTCGGGCTAGCCAATGAGCAGTTCTTC. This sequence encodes CASSQVGLANEQFF.

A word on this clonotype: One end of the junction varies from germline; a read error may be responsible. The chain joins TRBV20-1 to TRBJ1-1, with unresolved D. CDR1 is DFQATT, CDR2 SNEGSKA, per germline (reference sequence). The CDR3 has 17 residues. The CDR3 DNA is TGCTGTGCTAGAGAATCTTCTGAATGGGGTAATGAATGGATGGCTTTCTTT. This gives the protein CCARESSEWGNEWMAFF.

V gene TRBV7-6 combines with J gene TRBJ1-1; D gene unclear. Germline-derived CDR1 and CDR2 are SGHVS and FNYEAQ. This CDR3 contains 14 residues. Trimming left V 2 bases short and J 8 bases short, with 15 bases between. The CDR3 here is CASSLKAVLGEAFF. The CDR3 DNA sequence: TGTGCCAGCAGCTTAAAGGCGGTCCTGGGGGAAGCTTTCTTT.

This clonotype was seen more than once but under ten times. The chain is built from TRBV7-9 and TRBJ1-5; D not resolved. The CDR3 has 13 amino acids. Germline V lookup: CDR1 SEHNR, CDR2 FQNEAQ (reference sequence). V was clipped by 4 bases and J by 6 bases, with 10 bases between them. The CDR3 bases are TGTGCCAGCAGCTCCTCCCTGGTTCAGCCCCAGCATTTT. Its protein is CASSSSLVQPQHF.

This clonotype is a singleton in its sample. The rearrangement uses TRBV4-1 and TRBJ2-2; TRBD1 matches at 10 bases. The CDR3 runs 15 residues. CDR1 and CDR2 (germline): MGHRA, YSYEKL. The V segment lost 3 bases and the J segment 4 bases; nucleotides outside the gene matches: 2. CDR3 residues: CASSQTGGGTGELFF. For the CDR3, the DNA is TGCGCCAGCAGCCAGACAGGGGGCGGCACCGGGGAGCTGTTTTTT.

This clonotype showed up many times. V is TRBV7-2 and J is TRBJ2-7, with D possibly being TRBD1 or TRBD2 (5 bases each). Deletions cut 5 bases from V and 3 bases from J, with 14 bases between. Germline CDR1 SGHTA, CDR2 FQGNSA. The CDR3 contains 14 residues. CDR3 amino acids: CASSPAGTGYEQYV. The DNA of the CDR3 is TGTGCCAGCAGCCCGGCCGGGACGGGCTACGAGCAGTACGTC.

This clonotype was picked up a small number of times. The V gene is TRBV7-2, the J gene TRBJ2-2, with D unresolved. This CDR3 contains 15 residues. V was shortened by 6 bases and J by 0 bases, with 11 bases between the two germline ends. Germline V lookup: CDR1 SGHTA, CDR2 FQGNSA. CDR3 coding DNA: TGTGCCAGCAGTTCCGACGGATCGAACACCGGGGAGCTGTTTTTT. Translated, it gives CASSSDGSNTGELFF.

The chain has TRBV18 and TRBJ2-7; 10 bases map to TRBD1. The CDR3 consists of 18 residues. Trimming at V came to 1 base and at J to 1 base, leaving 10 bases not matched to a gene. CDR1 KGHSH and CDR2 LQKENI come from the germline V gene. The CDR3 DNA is TGTGCCAGCTCACCACTTATGTTCGGGACAGGGGTTTCCTACGAGCAGTACTTC. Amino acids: CASSPLMFGTGVSYEQYF.

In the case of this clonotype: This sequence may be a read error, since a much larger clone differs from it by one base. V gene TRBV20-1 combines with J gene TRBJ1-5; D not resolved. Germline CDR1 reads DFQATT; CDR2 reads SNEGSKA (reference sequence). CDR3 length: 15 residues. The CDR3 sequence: CCVLHSTLSNQPQHF. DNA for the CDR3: TGCTGTGTATTGCATTCCACTCTTAGCAATCAGCCCCAGCATTTT.

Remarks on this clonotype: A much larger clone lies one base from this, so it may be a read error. CDR3 amino acids: CANADRERETQNF. In DNA, the CDR3 is TGTGCCAATGCGGACAGGGAAAGGGAGACCCAGAACTTC. V gene TRBV10-3 combines with J gene TRBJ2-5; 8 nucleotides line up with TRBD1. CDR1 is ENHRY, CDR2 SYGVKD, per germline. CDR3 size: 13 residues.

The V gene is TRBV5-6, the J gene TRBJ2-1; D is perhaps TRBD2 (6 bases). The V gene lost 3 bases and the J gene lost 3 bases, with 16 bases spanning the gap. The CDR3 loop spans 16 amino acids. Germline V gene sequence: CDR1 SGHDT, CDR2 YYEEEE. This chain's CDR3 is CASSSEVWGDYNEQFF. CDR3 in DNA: TGTGCCAGCAGCTCCGAGGTCTGGGGGGACTACAATGAGCAGTTCTTC. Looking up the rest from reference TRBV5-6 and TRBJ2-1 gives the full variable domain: DAGVTQSPTHLIKTRGQQVTLRCSPKSGHDTVSWYQQALGQGPQFIFQYYEEEERQRGNFPDRFSGHQFPNYSSELNVNALLLGDSALYLCASSSEVWGDYNEQFFGPGTRLTVL.

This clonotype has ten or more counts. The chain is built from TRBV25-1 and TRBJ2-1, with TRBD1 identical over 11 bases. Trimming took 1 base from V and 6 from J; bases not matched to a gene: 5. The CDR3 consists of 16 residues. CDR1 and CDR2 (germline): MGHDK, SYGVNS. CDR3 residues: CASSELGTGGVNEQFF. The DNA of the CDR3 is TGTGCCAGCAGTGAATTAGGGACAGGGGGAGTCAATGAGCAGTTCTTC.

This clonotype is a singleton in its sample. This CDR3 reads CASRPVSNLEQYF. CDR3 DNA: TGTGCCAGCAGGCCGGTCTCCAACTTGGAGCAGTACTTC. This rearrangement joins TRBV6-2 or TRBV6-3 to TRBJ2-7; D is uncertain. V was shortened by 6 bases and J by 7 bases, with 16 bases between the two germline ends. CDR3 length: 13 residues. CDR1 and CDR2 from the germline V gene are MNHEY and SVGEGT.

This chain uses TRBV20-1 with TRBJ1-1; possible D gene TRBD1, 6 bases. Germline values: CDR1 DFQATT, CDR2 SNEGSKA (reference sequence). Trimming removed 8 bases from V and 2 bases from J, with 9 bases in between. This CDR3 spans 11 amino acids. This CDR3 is CSLQGNTEAFF. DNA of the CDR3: TGCAGTCTACAGGGTAACACTGAAGCTTTCTTT.

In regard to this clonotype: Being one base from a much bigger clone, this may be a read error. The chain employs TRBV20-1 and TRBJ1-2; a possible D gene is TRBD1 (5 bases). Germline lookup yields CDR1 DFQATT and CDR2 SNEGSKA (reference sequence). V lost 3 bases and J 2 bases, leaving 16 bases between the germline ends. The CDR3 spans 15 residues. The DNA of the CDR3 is TGCAGTGCTAGCGCGGCATCGGAGGGGAACTATGGCTACACCTTC. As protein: CSASAASEGNYGYTF.

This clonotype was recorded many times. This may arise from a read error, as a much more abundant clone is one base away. Here the CDR3 DNA reads TGTGCCAGCAGCTTAGAGTACGAGCAGTACTTC. This gives the protein CASSLEYEQYF. V is TRBV7-2 and J is TRBJ2-7; D uncertain. With 1 base removed from V and 4 bases from J, the gap between germline ends came to 2 bases. Germline V gene lookup returns CDR1 SGHTA and CDR2 FQGNSA. CDR3 length equals 11 residues.

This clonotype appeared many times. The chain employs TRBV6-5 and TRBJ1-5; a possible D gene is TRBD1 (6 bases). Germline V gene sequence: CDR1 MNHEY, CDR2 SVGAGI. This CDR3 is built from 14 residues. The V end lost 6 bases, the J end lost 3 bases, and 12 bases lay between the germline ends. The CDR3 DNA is TGTGCCAGCAGACTACAGGGAGTCAATCAGCCCCAGCATTTT. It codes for CASRLQGVNQPQHF.

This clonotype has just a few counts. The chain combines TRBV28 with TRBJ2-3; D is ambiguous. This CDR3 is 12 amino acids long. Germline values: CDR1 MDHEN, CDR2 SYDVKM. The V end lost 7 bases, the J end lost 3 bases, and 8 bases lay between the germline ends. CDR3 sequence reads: CASTTWTDTQYF. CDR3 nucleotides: TGTGCCAGCACGACCTGGACAGATACGCAGTATTTT.

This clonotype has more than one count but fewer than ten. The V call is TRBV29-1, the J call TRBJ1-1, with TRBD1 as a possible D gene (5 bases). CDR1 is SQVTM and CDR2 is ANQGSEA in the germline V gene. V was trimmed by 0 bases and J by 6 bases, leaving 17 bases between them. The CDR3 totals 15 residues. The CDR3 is CSVEDSFRGFAEAFF. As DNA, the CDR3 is TGCAGCGTTGAAGATTCCTTTCGGGGGTTTGCTGAAGCTTTCTTT.

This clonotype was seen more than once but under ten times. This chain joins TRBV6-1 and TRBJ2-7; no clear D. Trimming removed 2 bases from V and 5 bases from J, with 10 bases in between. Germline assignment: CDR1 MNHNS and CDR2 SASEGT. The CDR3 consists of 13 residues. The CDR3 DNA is TGTGCCAGCAGTGAATCGGGCAAACACGAGCAGTACGTC. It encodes CASSESGKHEQYV.

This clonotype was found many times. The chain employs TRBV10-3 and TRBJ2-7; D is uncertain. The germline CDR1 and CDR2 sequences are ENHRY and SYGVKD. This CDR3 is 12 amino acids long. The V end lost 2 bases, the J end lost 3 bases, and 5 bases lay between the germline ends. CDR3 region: CAISESLYEQYF. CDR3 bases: TGTGCCATCAGTGAGAGCCTCTACGAGCAGTACTTC.

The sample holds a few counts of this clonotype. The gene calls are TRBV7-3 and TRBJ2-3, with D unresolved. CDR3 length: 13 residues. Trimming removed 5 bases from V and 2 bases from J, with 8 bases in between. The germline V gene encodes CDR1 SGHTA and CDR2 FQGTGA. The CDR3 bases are TGTGCCAGCAGCCCGTTAAACACAGATACGCAGTATTTT. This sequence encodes CASSPLNTDTQYF.

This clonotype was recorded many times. The CDR3 reads CASSSVVAADTQYF. CDR3 sequence (DNA): TGTGCCAGCAGTTCGGTAGTAGCGGCAGATACGCAGTATTTT. The rearrangement joins TRBV6-5 to TRBJ2-3; the D gene is possibly TRBD2 (6 bases). V dropped 4 bases and J dropped 4 bases, with 12 bases sitting between them. Germline CDR1 is MNHEY and CDR2 is SVGAGI. The CDR3 spans 14 residues.